The 3 T cell receptor beta chains below were found in one sample sequenced in a study of T cells in Graves' hyperthyroidism and ophthalmopathy. Amplified TCR beta CDR3 regions came from RNA transcripts. The study used the HTBI primer set for a first-round RT-PCR of the TCR CDR3. MiXCR, applied by TCRdb to the multiplex PCR reads, yields one record per CDR3 protein. This table has about 270,000 distinct CDR3 sequences, 20% to 25% appearing once. The sequenced material came from blood. These receptors originate from a young man with Graves' ophthalmopathy.

This clonotype has just a few counts. The chain carries TRBV7-2 and TRBJ1-2, with a tentative D call TRBD1 (5 bases). This CDR3 is built from 14 residues. CDR1 and CDR2 (germline): SGHTA, FQGNSA. Trimming left V 7 bases short and J 7 bases short, with 19 bases between. The CDR3 nucleotides read TGTGCCAGCAACGCTTATCGGGGCGTACGTGGCTACACCTTC. As protein: CASNAYRGVRGYTF.

This clonotype was picked up many times. The gene calls are TRBV20-1 and TRBJ2-1; TRBD2 matches 8 bases. V dropped 3 bases and J dropped 9; count of bases not matched to a gene: 7. Germline assignment: CDR1 DFQATT and CDR2 SNEGSKA (reference sequence). The CDR3 is 13 residues long. Here the CDR3 DNA reads TGCAGTGCTAGGGAAGCGGGAGAACGTGAGCAGTTCTTC. Residues: CSAREAGEREQFF.

The chain links TRBV2 to TRBJ1-6; D remains unclear. CDR3 length equals 12 residues. Germline V gives CDR1 SNHLY, CDR2 FYNNEI. The V end was cut by 4 bases, the J end by 6 bases, with 4 bases between. CDR3 in DNA: TGTGCCAGCAGTGGGGTTAATTCACCCCTCCACTTT. Protein product: CASSGVNSPLHF. Based on the CDR3 plus reference TRBV2 and TRBJ1-6, the full variable domain is EPEVTQTPSHQVTQMGQEVILRCVPISNHLYFYWYRQILGQKVEFLVSFYNNEISEKSEIFDDQFSVERPDGSNFTLKIRSTKLEDSAMYFCASSGVNSPLHFGNGTRLTVT.